One sample yielded the 31 T cell receptor beta chains listed below, sequenced in a study of shared clonotypes between healthy human individuals. Produced via immunoSEQ multiplex PCR; TCRdb's table is partial and in-frame only. Among 550,000 to 700,000 clones listed, roughly 72% were seen once. The sequencing sample was made of memory CD4+ T cells sorted from blood. Sample subset: CD45RA-negative fraction. Receptor source: a woman aged 25 to 45 in good health.

This clone has only a few counts. V gene TRBV5-1 combines with J gene TRBJ2-7, with 8 positions matching TRBD2. The ends lost 2 bases at V and 4 bases at J; junction bases unmatched: 11. The CDR3 extends over 16 amino acids. Germline loops: CDR1 SGHRS, CDR2 YFSETQ. CDR3 region: CASSLYGTSVVYEQYF. For the CDR3, the DNA is TGCGCCAGCAGCTTATACGGGACTAGTGTCGTTTACGAGCAGTACTTC.

This chain joins TRBV11-2 and TRBJ2-5, with D tentatively TRBD1 or TRBD2 (5 bases each). Germline assignment: CDR1 SGHAT and CDR2 FQNNGV. CDR3 length: 14 amino acids. Trimming removed 1 base at V and 7 bases at J, with 13 bases between. CDR3 nucleotide sequence: TGTGCCAGCAGCTTAGGTGGGGTTGGGACGACCCAGTACTTC. It is translated as CASSLGGVGTTQYF.

The chain joins TRBV6-6 to TRBJ1-1; the D is unclear. Germline CDR1 reads MNHNY; CDR2 reads SVGAGI (reference sequence). The CDR3 consists of 12 residues. The V and J ends lost 2 bases and 3 bases respectively, with 4 bases between them. The CDR3 DNA reads as TGTGCCAGCAGTTACGGTTACACTGAAGCTTTCTTT. It yields the protein CASSYGYTEAFF.

The chain uses TRBV6-1 and TRBJ2-2; D ambiguous. Trimming took 8 bases from V and 2 from J, leaving 3 bases between them. Germline lookup yields CDR1 MNHNS and CDR2 SASEGT. The length of the CDR3 is 11 residues. The CDR3, as DNA: TGTGCCAGCCTCAACACCGGGGAGCTGTTTTTT. Amino acids: CASLNTGELFF.

The chain combines TRBV5-1 with TRBJ2-2; 7 bases line up with TRBD2. Germline CDR1 and CDR2: SGHRS and YFSETQ. The CDR3 is 15 amino acids. V gave up 4 bases and J gave up 4 bases; unmatched junction bases: 7. Written as DNA, the CDR3 is TGCGCCAGCAGCACGGGGGACTACCCCACCGGGGAGCTGTTTTTT. Its translation is CASSTGDYPTGELFF.

V usage is TRBV6-1 and J usage is TRBJ2-1; the match to TRBD2 covers 8 bases. This CDR3 is built from 13 residues. CDR1 is MNHNS, CDR2 SASEGT, per germline. Trimming at V came to 4 bases and at J to 14 bases, leaving 10 bases not matched to a gene. CDR3 residues: CASSVESGRTEFF. The CDR3 DNA reads TGTGCCAGCAGTGTCGAGAGCGGGAGAACGGAGTTCTTC.

About this clone: Other DNA variants within this sample encode the same CDR3. V gene TRBV5-1 combines with J gene TRBJ2-7; 9 bases line up with TRBD1. The trim removed 1 base at V and 4 bases at J, leaving 9 bases unmatched. The germline CDR1 and CDR2 sequences are SGHRS and YFSETQ. The CDR3 is 16 amino acids. This CDR3 is CASSLSYGDRAYEQYF. Here the CDR3 DNA reads TGCGCCAGCAGCTTGAGTTATGGGGACAGGGCGTACGAGCAGTACTTC.

This chain connects TRBV18 to TRBJ1-1; D remains ambiguous. From germline, CDR1 is KGHSH and CDR2 LQKENI. V gave up 0 bases and J gave up 5 bases, with 13 bases separating them. The CDR3 consists of 15 residues. The chain's CDR3 is CASSPPEGYVTEAFF. The DNA for the CDR3 is TGTGCCAGCTCACCACCGGAAGGGTACGTAACTGAAGCTTTCTTT. Together with reference TRBV18 and TRBJ1-1, the CDR3 gives the full variable domain: NAGVMQNPRHLVRRRGQEARLRCSPMKGHSHVYWYRQLPEEGLKFMVYLQKENIIDESGMPKERFSAEFPKEGPSILRIQQVVRGDSAAYFCASSPPEGYVTEAFFGQGTRLTVV.

The chain has TRBV15 and TRBJ1-2; D is possibly TRBD1 (5 bases). Germline-derived CDR1 and CDR2 are LNHNV and YYDKDF (reference sequence). V was pared by 4 bases and J by 7 bases, with 10 bases between. The CDR3 covers 12 residues. CDR3 sequence reads: CATSTWGGGYTF. The CDR3 DNA follows: TGTGCCACCAGCACTTGGGGCGGTGGCTACACCTTC. Full variable domain (remainder filled in from reference TRBV15 and TRBJ1-2): DAMVIQNPRYQVTQFGKPVTLSCSQTLNHNVMYWYQQKSSQAPKLLFHYYDKDFNNEADTPDNFQSRRPNTSFCFLDIRSPGLGDTAMYLCATSTWGGGYTFGSGTRLTVV.

The table lists this clone with a few counts. The V and J genes are TRBV5-4 and TRBJ2-3; possibly TRBD2 for D (5 bases). Germline V gives CDR1 SGHNT, CDR2 YYREEE (reference sequence). CDR3 length: 14 amino acids. Between the trimmed V and J ends, which lost 4 bases and 9 bases, there was a span of 18 bases. The CDR3 DNA follows: TGTGCCAGCAGCCCCCAGAGAGGCGAGGGCACGCAGTATTTT. Protein product: CASSPQRGEGTQYF.

This clone was found a few times. The genes are TRBV29-1 and TRBJ2-1, with 7 bases that match TRBD2. Germline V lookup: CDR1 SQVTM, CDR2 ANQGSEA. The CDR3 has 13 residues. Trimming at V came to 6 bases and at J to 4 bases, leaving 6 bases not matched to a gene. The DNA for the CDR3 is TGCAGCGTCGGCGCGGGAGATTACAATGAGCAGTTCTTC. Protein: CSVGAGDYNEQFF.

V gene TRBV29-1 combines with J gene TRBJ2-7; tentatively, D is TRBD2 (6 bases). V dropped 3 bases and J dropped 5 bases, with 17 bases sitting between them. Germline V gene sequence: CDR1 SQVTM, CDR2 ANQGSEA. The CDR3 has 14 residues. CDR3 residues: CSVDGVGGFHEQYF. For the CDR3, the DNA is TGCAGCGTTGATGGAGTCGGAGGGTTCCACGAGCAGTACTTC.

The CDR3: CASSYGQGESEQYF. CDR3 nucleotide sequence: TGTGCCAGCAGCTATGGACAGGGGGAGTCCGAGCAGTACTTC. The chain uses TRBV7-8 and TRBJ2-7; TRBD1 agrees at 10 bases. V lost 4 bases and J lost 6; bases outside the gene matches: 6. The CDR3 is 14 amino acids. Germline values: CDR1 SGHVS, CDR2 FQNEAQ.

The gene calls are TRBV5-1 and TRBJ1-3, with 7 bases that match TRBD1. The CDR3 sequence is 13 residues long. In germline, CDR1 is SGHRS, CDR2 YFSETQ. The ends lost 7 bases at V and 0 bases at J; junction bases unmatched: 1. The CDR3 loop is CASRQGSGNTIYF. The CDR3 DNA follows: TGCGCCAGCCGACAGGGCTCTGGAAACACCATATATTTT.

This clone was counted ten times or more. The genes are TRBV5-1 and TRBJ1-1; the D gene is possibly TRBD1 (6 bases). Germline CDR1 is SGHRS and CDR2 is YFSETQ. The V end was cut by 1 base, the J end by 2 bases, with 15 bases between. The CDR3 length is 16 residues. CDR3 residues: CASSLNLGGANTEAFF. The CDR3 DNA sequence: TGCGCCAGCAGCTTGAATCTTGGGGGGGCCAACACTGAAGCTTTCTTT. Full variable domain (outside the CDR3, taken from reference TRBV5-1 and TRBJ1-1): KAGVTQTPRYLIKTRGQQVTLSCSPISGHRSVSWYQQTPGQGLQFLFEYFSETQRNKGNFPGRFSGRQFSNSRSEMNVSTLELGDSALYLCASSLNLGGANTEAFFGQGTRLTVV.

The rearrangement uses TRBV7-7 and TRBJ2-1; 9 nucleotides line up with TRBD2. Germline lookup yields CDR1 SSHAT and CDR2 FNYEAQ (reference sequence). J was trimmed by 5 bases and V by 3 bases; bases with no gene match: 5. The CDR3 has 15 amino acids. CDR3 bases: TGTGCCAGCAGCTTGGGACTAGCAAGCAACAATGAGCAGTTCTTC. Translation gives CASSLGLASNNEQFF.

This clone was observed a single time. The chain couples TRBV6-1 to TRBJ1-4; 10 bases line up with TRBD1. V shed 1 base and J 14 bases; nucleotides not matched to a gene: 7. The CDR3 covers 14 residues. Germline lookup yields CDR1 MNHNS and CDR2 SASEGT. CDR3 nucleotides: TGTGCCAGCAGTGAAGGACAGGGGGCGGATAGGCTGTTTTTT. Its protein product is CASSEGQGADRLFF.

The J gene is TRBJ2-4, the V gene TRBV5-4; D assignment may be TRBD1 or TRBD2 (5 bases each). Trimming pared 2 bases from V and 1 base from J, leaving 13 bases between. This CDR3 spans 16 amino acids. Germline CDR1 reads SGHNT; CDR2 reads YYREEE (reference sequence). The CDR3 loop reads CASSFASRAAKNIQYF. CDR3 coding DNA: TGTGCCAGCAGCTTCGCTAGCAGGGCGGCCAAAAACATTCAGTACTTC.

The CDR3 sequence: CASSLMGRSGGEKLFF. In DNA, the CDR3 is TGTGCCAGCAGCCTGATGGGCAGGAGTGGGGGTGAAAAACTGTTTTTT. V gene TRBV11-2 combines with J gene TRBJ1-4; possible D gene TRBD1, 5 bases. The CDR3 length is 16 residues. Germline CDR1 is SGHAT and CDR2 is FQNNGV. V was shortened by 5 bases and J by 7 bases, with 20 bases between the two germline ends. Full variable domain (rest looked up from reference TRBV11-2 and TRBJ1-4): EAGVAQSPRYKIIEKRQSVAFWCNPISGHATLYWYQQILGQGPKLLIQFQNNGVVDDSQLPKDRFSAERLKGVDSTLKIQPAKLEDSAVYLCASSLMGRSGGEKLFFGSGTQLSVL.

This chain uses TRBV5-1 with TRBJ2-3; D unclear. The V gene lost 4 bases and the J gene lost 0 bases, with 6 bases spanning the gap. The CDR3 consists of 13 residues. The germline V gene encodes CDR1 SGHRS and CDR2 YFSETQ. The CDR3, as DNA: TGCGCCAGCAGCGTCGACAGCACAGATACGCAGTATTTT. This codes for CASSVDSTDTQYF. The whole variable domain, filled in from reference TRBV5-1 and TRBJ2-3, reads KAGVTQTPRYLIKTRGQQVTLSCSPISGHRSVSWYQQTPGQGLQFLFEYFSETQRNKGNFPGRFSGRQFSNSRSEMNVSTLELGDSALYLCASSVDSTDTQYFGPGTRLTVL.

In its sample, this clone is medium-sized. The J gene is TRBJ1-3, the V gene TRBV19; D unresolved. CDR1 and CDR2 from the germline V gene are LNHDA and SQIVND (reference sequence). CDR3 length: 14 residues. Deletions cut 2 bases from V and 0 bases from J, with 5 bases between. The CDR3 loop reads CASSIRISGNTIYF. DNA of the CDR3: TGTGCCAGTAGTATACGGATCTCTGGAAACACCATATATTTT.

This chain joins TRBV15 and TRBJ2-7, with D perhaps matching TRBD2 (5 bases). The CDR3 sequence is 17 residues long. Germline-derived CDR1 and CDR2 are LNHNV and YYDKDF (reference sequence). V was cut by 5 bases and J by 0 bases, with 20 bases left in between. CDR3 protein: CATSRKWEINISYEQYF. In DNA form, the CDR3 reads TGTGCCACCAGCCGAAAGTGGGAGATAAATATCTCCTACGAGCAGTACTTC.

The chain employs TRBV28 and TRBJ1-5; unclear D gene. The V gene lost 2 bases and the J gene lost 0 bases, with 11 bases spanning the gap. The CDR3 has 16 residues. Germline lookup yields CDR1 MDHEN and CDR2 SYDVKM. The CDR3, as DNA: TGTGCCAGCAGTTTAGGAGGGCCATATAGCAATCAGCCCCAGCATTTT. Translation: CASSLGGPYSNQPQHF.

V is TRBV30 and J is TRBJ1-1; tentatively, D is TRBD1 (6 bases). Trimming removed 4 bases at V and 1 base at J, with 13 bases between. Germline assignment: CDR1 GTSNPN and CDR2 SVGIG (reference sequence). The CDR3 is made up of 14 amino acids. In nucleotides, the CDR3 is TGTGCCTGGACCGTACAGGGCCGGAACACTGAAGCTTTCTTT. Residues: CAWTVQGRNTEAFF.

V usage is TRBV25-1 and J usage is TRBJ2-5; TRBD1 agrees at 10 bases. The germline V gene encodes CDR1 MGHDK and CDR2 SYGVNS. This CDR3 has 14 residues. Trimming removed 6 bases from V and 5 bases from J; junction bases left unmatched: 6. CDR3 residues: CASRGDRGQETQYF. DNA for the CDR3: TGTGCCAGCAGAGGGGACAGGGGTCAGGAGACCCAGTACTTC.

This clone was seen more than once but under ten times. The V and J genes are TRBV5-1 and TRBJ1-3, with 7 bases fitting TRBD1. Trimming at V came to 4 bases and at J to 3 bases, leaving 4 bases not matched to a gene. Germline CDR1 is SGHRS and CDR2 is YFSETQ. The CDR3 is made up of 14 amino acids. The CDR3 bases are TGCGCCAGCAGCACCTCAGGGGGTGGAAACACCATATATTTT. Translating gives CASSTSGGGNTIYF.

This chain uses TRBV28 with TRBJ2-3; 8 nucleotides match TRBD1. CDR1 is MDHEN and CDR2 is SYDVKM in the germline V gene. The J segment lost 3 bases and the V segment lost 5 bases, leaving 10 bases of the junction unmatched. The CDR3 totals 16 residues. This CDR3 reads CASSLETGDFTDTQYF. The DNA of the CDR3 is TGTGCCAGCAGTCTGGAGACAGGGGATTTTACAGATACGCAGTATTTT. The variable domain in full, completed from reference TRBV28 and TRBJ2-3, reads DVKVTQSSRYLVKRTGEKVFLECVQDMDHENMFWYRQDPGLGLRLIYFSYDVKMKEKGDIPEGYSVSREKKERFSLILESASTNQTSMYLCASSLETGDFTDTQYFGPGTRLTVL.

The rearrangement joins TRBV6-1 to TRBJ1-4, with D hard to call. Germline lookup yields CDR1 MNHNS and CDR2 SASEGT. V gave up 4 bases and J gave up 3 bases, with 9 bases separating them. The CDR3 extends over 14 amino acids. The CDR3 DNA reads as TGTGCCAGCAGTGGGCAGTGGTCTAATGAAAAACTGTTTTTT. The encoded protein is CASSGQWSNEKLFF.

The V and J genes are TRBV14 and TRBJ2-5, with 7 bases lining up with TRBD2. The CDR3 is 17 amino acids. The germline gives CDR1 SGHDN, CDR2 FVKESK. V trimming: 0 bases; J trimming: 5 bases; junction bases outside the gene matches: 12. The CDR3 spells CASSQDQITSAVETQYF. CDR3 coding DNA: TGTGCCAGCAGCCAAGACCAAATAACTAGCGCCGTGGAGACCCAGTACTTC.

The chain carries TRBV7-9 and TRBJ2-5; tentatively, D is TRBD1 (5 bases). Trimming took off 0 bases at V and 1 base at J, with 9 bases between the two ends. Germline assignment: CDR1 SEHNR and CDR2 FQNEAQ (reference sequence). The length of the CDR3 is 15 residues. CDR3: CASSLAGPPQETQYF. In DNA, the CDR3 is TGTGCCAGCAGCTTAGCGGGGCCCCCCCAAGAGACCCAGTACTTC. Using reference TRBV7-9 and TRBJ2-5 for the parts outside the CDR3, the full variable domain is DTGVSQNPRHKITKRGQNVTFRCDPISEHNRLYWYRQTLGQGPEFLTYFQNEAQLEKSRLLSDRFSAERPKGSFSTLEIQRTEQGDSAMYLCASSLAGPPQETQYFGPGTRLLVL.

Points on this clone: A read error may explain this, as a much larger clone is one base away. The chain uses TRBV7-2 and TRBJ2-7; D is possibly TRBD2 (6 bases). This CDR3 is built from 14 residues. The germline V gene has CDR1 SGHTA and CDR2 FQGNSA. Trimming pared 4 bases from V and 2 bases from J, leaving 12 bases between. The CDR3 loop reads CASSSSRETYEQYF. CDR3 DNA sequence: TGTGCCAGCAGCTCGTCCCGGGAGACCTACGAGCAGTACTTC.